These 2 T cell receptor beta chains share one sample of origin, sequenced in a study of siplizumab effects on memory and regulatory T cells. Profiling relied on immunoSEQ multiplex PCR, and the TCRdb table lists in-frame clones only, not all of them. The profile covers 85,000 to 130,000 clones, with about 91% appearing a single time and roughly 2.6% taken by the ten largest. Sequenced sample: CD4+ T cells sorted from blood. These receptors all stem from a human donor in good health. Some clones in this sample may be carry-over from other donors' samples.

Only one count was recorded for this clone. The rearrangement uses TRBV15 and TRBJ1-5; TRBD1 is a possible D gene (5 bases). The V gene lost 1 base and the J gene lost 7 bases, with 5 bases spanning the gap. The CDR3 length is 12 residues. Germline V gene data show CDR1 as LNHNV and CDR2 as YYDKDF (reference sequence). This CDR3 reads CATSRGGQPQHF. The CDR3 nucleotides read TGTGCCACCAGCAGAGGGGGGCAGCCCCAGCATTTT.

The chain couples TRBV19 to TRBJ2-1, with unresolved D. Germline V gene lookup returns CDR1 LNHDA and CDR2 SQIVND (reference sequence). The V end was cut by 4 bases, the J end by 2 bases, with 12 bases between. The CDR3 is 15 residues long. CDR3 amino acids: CASSTRFVAYNEQFF. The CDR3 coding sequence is TGTGCCAGTAGTACCCGTTTTGTGGCCTACAATGAGCAGTTCTTC.